This TCR beta chain derives from a study of CD8+CD57+ T cells in acquired aplastic anemia. Study overall: Recorded DNA amounts for sorted CD4+ and CD8+ cells had an average of roughly 3.4 ug.

An expansion of CD8+CD57+ cells by flow cytometry had been shown in patients chosen for sequencing. The study sampled blood from patients who had received no therapy. The use of genomic DNA as template underpinned the TCR beta VDJ and CDR3 profiling. TCRdb processed the reads anew with MiXCR; each CDR3 protein has one entry. Of about 160,000 distinct CDR3 sequences in the sample, around half were seen once. About this clonotype itself: Its antigen remains unknown.

The CDR3 sequence is 14 residues long. J lost 4 bases, V lost 3 bases, and 6 bases had no gene match. Germline V lookup: CDR1 DFQATT, CDR2 SNEGSKA (reference sequence). The study, taken as a whole, reports: Shared by patients and controls, almost 30 CD8+ CDR3s were abundant in patients. Researchers reported that CD8+ Simpson's diversity was not significantly different in patients versus controls.

The specimen was sorted CD4+, CD8+, or CD8+CD57+ T cells (not recorded which) from PBMCs. This clonotype was sampled from a human donor with aplastic anemia. The chain has TRBV20-1 and TRBJ2-1; 7 nucleotides align to TRBD1. The CDR3: CSASGTEIYNEQFF. The CDR3 DNA reads as TGCAGTGCTAGTGGGACAGAAATATACAATGAGCAGTTCTTC.